This is a list of T cell receptor beta chains from one sample in a study of OX40 agonist ivuxolimab in advanced cancers. Produced via immunoSEQ multiplex PCR; TCRdb's table is partial and in-frame only. This sample yields about 38,000 clones, of which roughly 90% are seen a single time; 8% to 10% belongs to the top ten. This specimen consisted of CD4+ or CD8+ T cells sorted from blood, obtained in a trial of the OX40 agonist ivuxolimab. The receptors derive from an adult with an advanced solid tumor such as melanoma, head and neck, liver or kidney cancer. CDR3s include the opening cysteine and the closing phenylalanine or tryptophan. A D gene is named only where the DNA matches it firmly. A clone size is listed for some rows: how often the clone was seen (once, few, many), or a class if it is expanded.

NA,TRBV5-1,NA,TRBJ2-3,TGCGCCAGCAGCTTGGGAGGAGATACGCAGTATTTT,CASSLGGDTQYF
NA,TRBV5-1,NA,TRBJ2-5,TGCGCCAGCAGCTTTTACGCATTGACTATACCCAAAGAGACCCAGTACTTC,CASSFYALTIPKETQYF
NA,TRBV6-5,NA,TRBJ1-2,TGTGCCAGTCTCGGGCGCGACTATGGCTACACCTTC,CASLGRDYGYTF
NA,TRBV6-6,NA,TRBJ1-2,TGTGCCAGCAGTTACTCGAGGGCAGGGGAAGGCTACACCTTC,CASSYSRAGEGYTF
NA,TRBV7-9,TRBD2,TRBJ2-1,TGTGCCAGCAGCTTAAACCGGGACTATAGGGATTATGAGCAGTTCTTC,CASSLNRDYRDYEQFF
few,TRBV9,TRBD2,TRBJ2-5,TGTGCCAGCAGCGTAGCCCGGGAGGGCCTCAGGGAGACCCAGTACTTC,CASSVAREGLRETQYF
NA,TRBV29-1,TRBD2,TRBJ2-5,TGCAGCGTGGGGGGACTAGCGGGCCCCTCAACCCAGTACTTC,CSVGGLAGPSTQYF
NA,TRBV7-9,NA,TRBJ1-4,TGTGCCAGCAGTGGGGATTATAATGAAAAACTGTTTTTT,CASSGDYNEKLFF
NA,TRBV20-1,NA,TRBJ2-3,TGCAGTGCTAGGAACGGACAGACGCAGTATTTT,CSARNGQTQYF
NA,TRBV7-6,NA,TRBJ2-2,TGTGCCAGTTTGGATTTAACCGGGGAGCTGTTTTTT,CASLDLTGELFF
NA,TRBV13,NA,TRBJ1-1,TGTGCCAGCAGCTTAGAAGGGGGGTTGAACACTGAAGCTTTCTTT,CASSLEGGLNTEAFF
NA,TRBV27,TRBD1,TRBJ1-6,TGTGCCAGCAGTCCTAGAGGGGGCAGGGCCGATTCACCCCTCCACTTT,CASSPRGGRADSPLHF
once,TRBV6-1,NA,TRBJ2-6,TGTGCCAGCAGTGAAGACAACTCTGGGGCCAACGTCCTGACTTTC,CASSEDNSGANVLTF
NA,TRBV19,NA,TRBJ1-5,TGTGCCAGTAGTCCTAGGGGCCGGAATCAGCCCCAGCATTTT,CASSPRGRNQPQHF
NA,TRBV28,TRBD1,TRBJ1-1,TGTGCCAGCACCCCTGCCGGGACAGGGGGCGCAAGGGACACTGAAGCTTTCTTT,CASTPAGTGGARDTEAFF
few,TRBV11-2,TRBD2,TRBJ2-7,TGTGCCAGCAGCTTAGTTTTAGCGGGAGATTGGTACGAGCAGTACTTC,CASSLVLAGDWYEQYF
NA,TRBV7-9,NA,TRBJ1-2,TGTGCCAGCAGCTTTCAAGACCGGGACACCTATGGCTACACCTTC,CASSFQDRDTYGYTF
NA,TRBV7-8,TRBD1,TRBJ2-3,TGTGCCAGCAGCTTAGATCGTTCGGGGACAGGGATATCAGATACGCAGTATTTT,CASSLDRSGTGISDTQYF
NA,TRBV6-5,TRBD1,TRBJ2-7,TGTGCCAGCAAGGGACAGGGTGGGATTCCGCAGTACTTC,CASKGQGGIPQYF
NA,TRBV2,NA,TRBJ1-1,TGTGCCGTCGAAAAAAAGGGGCCCCTACTTGGAGCTTTCTTT,CAVEKKGPLLGAFF
NA,TRBV6-4,TRBD2,TRBJ2-7,TGTGCCAGCAGTGACGTACGGGAGGAAGGCGGCGAGCAGTACTTC,CASSDVREEGGEQYF
once,TRBV4-1,TRBD2,TRBJ2-3,TGCGCCAGCAGCCCGTGGGAACTAGCGGAAGATACGCAGTATTTT,CASSPWELAEDTQYF
NA,TRBV10-3,NA,TRBJ2-7,TGTGCCATCAGGCCGGGGGACAGTAACCACGAGCAGTACTTC,CAIRPGDSNHEQYF
NA,TRBV2,TRBD1,TRBJ2-2,TGTGCCAGCAGTGGTTTCAGGGGGTCCGGGGAGCTGTTTTTT,CASSGFRGSGELFF
NA,TRBV28,TRBD1,TRBJ2-7,TGTGCCAGCAGTCAGGGACAGAGTTCCTACGAGCAGTACTTC,CASSQGQSSYEQYF
NA,TRBV27,TRBD2,TRBJ2-1,TGTGCCAGCAGTTTATCGGTAGCGGGAGCTCACCATGAGCAGCTCTTC,CASSLSVAGAHHEQLF
few,TRBV6-1,NA,TRBJ1-5,TGTGCCAGCGGGCTTAGCAATCAGCCCCAGCATTTT,CASGLSNQPQHF
NA,TRBV29-1,NA,TRBJ1-2,TGCAGCGTTGAAGACAGCTACTATGGCTACACCTTC,CSVEDSYYGYTF
once,TRBV6-6,TRBD2,TRBJ2-5,TGTGCCAGCAGTTACTCGAGAGCGGGACTGGAGACCCAGTACTTC,CASSYSRAGLETQYF
NA,TRBV6-5,NA,TRBJ1-2,TGTGCCAGCAGTTACAGCTATGGCTACACCTTC,CASSYSYGYTF
NA,TRBV11-1,TRBD2,TRBJ2-3,TGTGCCAGCACCGAGGGGAGGCTAGCGGGTTCGGAGGATACGCAGTATTTT,CASTEGRLAGSEDTQYF
NA,TRBV27,NA,TRBJ2-2,TGTGCCAGCAGCCCGGGGCCCCGGGAGCTGTTTTTT,CASSPGPRELFF